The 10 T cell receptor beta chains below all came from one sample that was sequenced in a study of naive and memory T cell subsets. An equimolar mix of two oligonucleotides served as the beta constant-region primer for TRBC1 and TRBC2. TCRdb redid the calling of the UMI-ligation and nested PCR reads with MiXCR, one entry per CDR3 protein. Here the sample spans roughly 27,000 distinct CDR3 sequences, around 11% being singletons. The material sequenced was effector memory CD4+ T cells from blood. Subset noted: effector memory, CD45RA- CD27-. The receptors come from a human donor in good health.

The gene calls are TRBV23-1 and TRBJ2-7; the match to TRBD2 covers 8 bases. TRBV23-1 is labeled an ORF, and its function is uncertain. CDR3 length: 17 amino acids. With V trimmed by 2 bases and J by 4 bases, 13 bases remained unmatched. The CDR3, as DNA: TGCGCCAGCAGTCAACCACCGGCCAGCGGGAGTAGGTACGAGCAGTACTTC. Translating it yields CASSQPPASGSRYEQYF.

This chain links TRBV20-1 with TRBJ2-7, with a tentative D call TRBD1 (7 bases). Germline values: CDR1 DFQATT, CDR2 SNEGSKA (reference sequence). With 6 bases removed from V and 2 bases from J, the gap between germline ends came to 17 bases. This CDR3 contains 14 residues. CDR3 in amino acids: CSALGGTAAYEQYF. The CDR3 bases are TGCAGTGCCCTAGGCGGGACAGCAGCCTACGAGCAGTACTTC.

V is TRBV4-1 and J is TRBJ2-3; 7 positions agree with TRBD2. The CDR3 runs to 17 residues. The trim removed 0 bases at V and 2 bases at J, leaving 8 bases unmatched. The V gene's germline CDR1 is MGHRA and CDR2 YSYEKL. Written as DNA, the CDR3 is TGCGCCAGCAGCCAAGATCGGCAGCGGGGCACCACAGATACGCAGTATTTT. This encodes CASSQDRQRGTTDTQYF.

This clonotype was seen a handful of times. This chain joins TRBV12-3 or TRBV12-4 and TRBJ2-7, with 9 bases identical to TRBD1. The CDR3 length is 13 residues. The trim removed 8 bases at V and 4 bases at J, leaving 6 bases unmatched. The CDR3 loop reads CASWTGVGYEQYF. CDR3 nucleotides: TGTGCCAGCTGGACAGGGGTAGGATACGAGCAGTACTTC.

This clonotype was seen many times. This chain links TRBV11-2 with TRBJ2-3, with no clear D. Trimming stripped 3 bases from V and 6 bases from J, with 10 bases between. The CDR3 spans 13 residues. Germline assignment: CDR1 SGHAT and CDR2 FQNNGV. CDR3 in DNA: TGTGCCAGCAGCTTTATGGTAGGCGATACGCAGTATTTT. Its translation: CASSFMVGDTQYF.

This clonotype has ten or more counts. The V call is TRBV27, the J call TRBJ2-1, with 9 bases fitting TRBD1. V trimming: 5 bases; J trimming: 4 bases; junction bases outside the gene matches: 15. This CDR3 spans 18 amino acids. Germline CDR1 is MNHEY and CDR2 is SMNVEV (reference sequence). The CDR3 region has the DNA TGTGCCAGCAGTCCTAACCCCCGGACAGGGGCAAGGTACAATGAGCAGTTCTTC. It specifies CASSPNPRTGARYNEQFF.

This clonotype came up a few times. The CDR3 DNA follows: TGTGCCAGCAGCCTCCGGGACACGGGCTCCTACGAGCAGTACTTC. It translates to CASSLRDTGSYEQYF. The chain links TRBV12-3 or TRBV12-4 to TRBJ2-7; a weak D match, TRBD1 (6 bases). Trimming removed 6 bases from V and 0 bases from J, with 15 bases in between. This CDR3 has 15 amino acids.

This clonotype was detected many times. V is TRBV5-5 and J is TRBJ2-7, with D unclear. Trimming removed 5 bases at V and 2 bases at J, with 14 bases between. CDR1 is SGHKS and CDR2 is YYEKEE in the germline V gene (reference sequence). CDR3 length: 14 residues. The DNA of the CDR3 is TGTGCCAGCAGTTCGCGGCCGGGCGCCTACGAGCAGTACTTC. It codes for CASSSRPGAYEQYF.

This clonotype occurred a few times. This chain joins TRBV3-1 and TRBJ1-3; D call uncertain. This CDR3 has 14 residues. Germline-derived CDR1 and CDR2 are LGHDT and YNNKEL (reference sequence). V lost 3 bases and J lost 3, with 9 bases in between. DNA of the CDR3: TGTGCCAGCAGCCACGGTAGGCTTGGAAACACCATATATTTT. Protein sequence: CASSHGRLGNTIYF.

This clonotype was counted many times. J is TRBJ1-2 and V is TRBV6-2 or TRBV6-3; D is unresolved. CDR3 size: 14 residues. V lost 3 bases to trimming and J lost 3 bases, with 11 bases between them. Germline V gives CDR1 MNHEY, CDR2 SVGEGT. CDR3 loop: CASSYREYDYGYTF. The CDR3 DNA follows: TGTGCCAGCAGTTATCGGGAGTACGACTATGGCTACACCTTC.